This T cell receptor beta chain comes out of a study of post-analysis software for immune sequencing data. Broader study findings: Higher frequency in patients than in controls was seen for a handful of TRBV segments, with TRBV5-6, TRBV5-1 and TRBV20-1 among them.

cDNA libraries of TCR beta carried unique molecular identifiers. When about 0.85 to 11 million T cells were used, they gave 500,000 or so cDNA molecules. MiXCR, run by TCRdb on the PCR reads, gives a single entry per CDR3 protein. Altogether approximately 730,000 distinct CDR3 sequences are present, around 45% being singletons, with the ten largest covering 4.9%. This clonotype was seen only a few times. Its matching antigen is unknown. The CDR3 length is 18 residues. The V end was cut by 3 bases, the J end by 1 base, with 20 bases between. Germline V CDR1 and CDR2: SEHNR, FQNEAQ (reference sequence). The TCR sequence derives from a girl between 5 and 17 years old with multiple sclerosis. V is TRBV7-9 and J is TRBJ2-3; the D gene could be TRBD1 or TRBD2 (5 bases each). The specimen was blood. CDR3 protein: CASSLRAFSGTGTDTQYF. DNA for the CDR3: TGTGCCAGCAGCTTGAGGGCCTTCTCCGGGACCGGCACAGATACGCAGTATTTT.